This paragraph covers one TCR beta chain sequence. In germline, CDR1 is MGHRA, CDR2 YSYEKL. V shed 4 bases and J 2 bases; nucleotides not matched to a gene: 6. The CDR3 has 15 amino acids. In the study's own analysis: The authors estimated nucleated cell counts from reference gene primer amplification. TCRdb keeps only in-frame clones here, not all; method: immunoSEQ multiplex PCR. V, J and clone size are those of that table, while D and trimming were read from the DNA. The sample consists of approximately 31,000 clones, 90% of them appearing once. The data are from a study of blood T cell repertoires in COVID-19. In the study overall: The United States, Italy and Spain supplied acute and convalescent COVID-19 samples. T cells, B-cell-depleted T cells, or PBMCs supplied cDNA or gDNA.

This chain links TRBV4-1 with TRBJ2-7; 9 nucleotides align to TRBD1. The sample consisted of peripheral blood. The receptor was isolated from a man aged 55 to 70 with active COVID-19. The CDR3 DNA reads as TGCGCCAGCAGCCGCACCCGGGACAGGGCCTACGAGCAGTACTTC. Protein: CASSRTRDRAYEQYF.